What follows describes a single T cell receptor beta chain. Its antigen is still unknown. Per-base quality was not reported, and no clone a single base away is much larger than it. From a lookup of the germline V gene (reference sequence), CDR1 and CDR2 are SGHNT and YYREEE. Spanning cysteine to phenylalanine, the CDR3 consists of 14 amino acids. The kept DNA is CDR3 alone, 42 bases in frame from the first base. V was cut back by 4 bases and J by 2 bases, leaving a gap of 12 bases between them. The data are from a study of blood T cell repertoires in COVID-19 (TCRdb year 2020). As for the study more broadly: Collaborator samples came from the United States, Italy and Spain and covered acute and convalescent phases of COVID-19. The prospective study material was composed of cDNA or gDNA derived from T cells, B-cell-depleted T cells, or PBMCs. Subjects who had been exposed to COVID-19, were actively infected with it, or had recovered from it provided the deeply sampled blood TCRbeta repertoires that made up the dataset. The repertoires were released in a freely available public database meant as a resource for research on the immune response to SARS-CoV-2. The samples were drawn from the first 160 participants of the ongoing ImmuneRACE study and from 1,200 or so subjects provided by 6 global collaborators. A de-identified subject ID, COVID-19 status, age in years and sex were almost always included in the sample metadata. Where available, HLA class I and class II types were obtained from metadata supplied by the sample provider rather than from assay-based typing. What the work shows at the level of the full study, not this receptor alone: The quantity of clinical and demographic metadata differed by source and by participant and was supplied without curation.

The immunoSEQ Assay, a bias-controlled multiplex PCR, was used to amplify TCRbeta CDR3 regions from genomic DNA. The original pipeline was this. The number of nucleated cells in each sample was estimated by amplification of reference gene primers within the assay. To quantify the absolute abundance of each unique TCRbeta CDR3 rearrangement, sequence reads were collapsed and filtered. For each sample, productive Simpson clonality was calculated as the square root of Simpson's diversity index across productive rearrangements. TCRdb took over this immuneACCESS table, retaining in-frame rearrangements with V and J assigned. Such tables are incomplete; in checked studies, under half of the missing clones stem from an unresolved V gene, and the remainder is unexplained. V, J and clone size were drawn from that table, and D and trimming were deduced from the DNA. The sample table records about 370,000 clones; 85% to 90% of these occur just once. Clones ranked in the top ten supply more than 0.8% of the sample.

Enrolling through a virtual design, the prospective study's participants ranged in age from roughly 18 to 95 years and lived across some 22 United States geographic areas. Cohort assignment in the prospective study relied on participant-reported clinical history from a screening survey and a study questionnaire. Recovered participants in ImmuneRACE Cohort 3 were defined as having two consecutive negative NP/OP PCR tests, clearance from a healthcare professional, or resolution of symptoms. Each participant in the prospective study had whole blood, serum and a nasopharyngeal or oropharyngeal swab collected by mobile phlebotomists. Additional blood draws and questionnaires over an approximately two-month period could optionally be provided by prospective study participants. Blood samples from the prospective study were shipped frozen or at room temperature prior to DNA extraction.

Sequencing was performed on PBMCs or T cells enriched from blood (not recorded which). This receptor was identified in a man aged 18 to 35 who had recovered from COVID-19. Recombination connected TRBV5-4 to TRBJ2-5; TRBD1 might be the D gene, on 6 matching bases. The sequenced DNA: TGTGCCAGCAGCCACCGGGACACTCAAGAGACCCAGTACTTC. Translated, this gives CASSHRDTQETQYF.